This is a list of T cell receptor beta chains from one sample in a study of blood T cell repertoires in COVID-19. Here immunoSEQ multiplex PCR was the method, and the copy in TCRdb shows in-frame clones only, minus some. The data show nearly 80,000 clones, about four fifths seen once. The specimen sequenced was peripheral blood. The receptor set was obtained from a woman between 65 and 79 years old with acute or convalescent COVID-19. The CDR3 runs from the conserved cysteine through the conserved F or W. Fields, in order: clone size, J gene, D gene, V gene, CDR3 protein, CDR3 DNA. The D gene is left open where the match is weak. Only some rows state a clone size, as once, few, many or a class for expanded clones.

NA	TRBJ2-7	NA	TRBV29-1	CSVSLLIPAGEQYF	TGCAGCGTTTCCCTATTAATCCCCGCCGGCGAGCAGTACTTC
NA	TRBJ1-2	TRBD1	TRBV5-6	CASSFVDRESVGGYTF	TGTGCCAGCAGCTTCGTGGACAGGGAGAGTGTTGGAGGCTACACCTTC
NA	TRBJ2-1	NA	TRBV7-9	CASMRFPNEQFF	TGTGCCAGCATGAGGTTCCCCAATGAGCAGTTCTTC
NA	TRBJ2-3	TRBD2	TRBV9	CASSVASGRSTDTQYF	TGTGCCAGCAGCGTAGCTAGCGGGAGAAGCACAGATACGCAGTATTTT
NA	TRBJ2-3	NA	TRBV7-9	CASSSPQGTDTQYF	TGTGCCAGCAGCTCCCCACAGGGCACAGATACGCAGTATTTT
NA	TRBJ1-1	NA	TRBV27	CASSLGSNTEAFF	TGTGCCAGCAGTCTCGGGTCTAACACTGAAGCTTTCTTT
once	TRBJ2-2	NA	TRBV7-9	CASSFGLLGSNTGELFF	TGTGCCAGCAGCTTTGGACTTTTGGGATCGAACACCGGGGAGCTGTTTTTT
NA	TRBJ1-5	TRBD1	TRBV19	CASSIDPGGPSNQPQHF	TGTGCCAGTAGTATAGATCCAGGGGGCCCAAGCAATCAGCCCCAGCATTTT
NA	TRBJ1-2	TRBD1	TRBV5-1	CASSLHDDPGQGAGGYTF	TGCGCCAGCAGCTTGCATGATGACCCGGGACAGGGGGCAGGAGGCTACACCTTC
NA	TRBJ1-6	NA	TRBV5-1	CASSESVPSYNSPLHF	TGCGCCAGCAGCGAGAGTGTACCCTCCTATAATTCACCCCTCCACTTT
NA	TRBJ2-7	NA	TRBV15	CATSRDGSGTYEQYF	TGTGCCACCAGCAGAGATGGCAGCGGTACCTACGAGCAGTACTTC
NA	TRBJ2-1	TRBD2	TRBV3-1/TRBV3-2	CASSPRILGTGLAAYNEQFF	TGTGCCAGCAGCCCACGAATCCTAGGGACTGGACTAGCGGCTTACAATGAGCAGTTCTTC
NA	TRBJ2-7	TRBD1	TRBV5-1	CASSFRGDRADEQYF	TGCGCCAGCAGCTTCCGGGGGGACAGGGCGGACGAGCAGTACTTC
NA	TRBJ2-7	NA	TRBV9	CASSVGPSVRDYEQYF	TGTGCCAGCAGCGTAGGGCCTAGCGTTAGGGACTACGAGCAGTACTTC
NA	TRBJ2-7	TRBD2	TRBV4-2	CASSAREGEQYF	TGTGCCAGCAGCGCGCGGGAGGGCGAGCAGTACTTC
NA	TRBJ2-1	TRBD2	TRBV10-3	CAISEAGVDDEQFF	TGTGCCATCAGTGAAGCGGGAGTTGACGATGAGCAGTTCTTC
NA	TRBJ2-5	TRBD1	TRBV24-1	CATKGGPGTLQETQYF	TGTGCCACTAAAGGGGGCCCCGGGACACTACAAGAGACCCAGTACTTC
NA	TRBJ1-1	TRBD1	TRBV2	CASRVWTGDTEAFF	TGTGCCAGCAGGGTCTGGACAGGGGACACTGAAGCTTTCTTT
NA	TRBJ2-2	NA	TRBV7-2	CASRIGTSNTGELFF	TGTGCCAGCAGGATAGGGACTTCGAACACCGGGGAGCTGTTTTTT
NA	TRBJ2-1	TRBD2	TRBV20-1	CSAQGGNEQFF	TGCAGTGCCCAGGGAGGGAATGAGCAGTTCTTC
few	TRBJ2-2	NA	TRBV7-3	CASRLGTTNTGELFF	TGTGCCAGCAGACTAGGGACAACGAACACCGGGGAGCTGTTTTTT
NA	TRBJ1-3	NA	TRBV7-9	CASSLGGTFSGNTIYF	TGTGCCAGCAGCCTAGGCGGGACGTTCTCTGGAAACACCATATATTTT